These 16 T cell receptor beta chains came from one sample sequenced in a study of a mutant IDH1 vaccine in newly diagnosed glioma. These receptors' targets are unknown. The time point is: week 11, during vaccination. Every single dose of the vaccine, 300 ug of mutant IDH1 20-mer peptide, came with topical imiquimod. Here immunoSEQ multiplex PCR was the method, and the copy in TCRdb shows in-frame clones only, minus some. Of 110,000 or so clones in the sample, about 90% were seen once. The starting material was PBMCs, obtained from a glioma patient whose treatment included an IDH1 peptide vaccine. Source of these receptors: a woman between 50 and 59 years old with glioma.

As regards this clone: The junction departs from the called germline gene at one end, perhaps through a read error. The V call is TRBV2, the J call TRBJ1-2, with 9 bases aligning to TRBD1. CDR1 and CDR2 from the germline V gene are SNHLY and FYNNEI. There are 11 residues in the CDR3. CDR3 loop: CASSGGQGDSF. The DNA of the CDR3 is TGTGCCAGCAGTGGGGGACAGGGTGACAGTTTC. Together with reference TRBV2 and TRBJ1-2, the CDR3 gives the full variable domain: EPEVTQTPSHQVTQMGQEVILRCVPISNHLYFYWYRQILGQKVEFLVSFYNNEISEKSEIFDDQFSVERPDGSNFTLKIRSTKLEDSAMYFCASSGGQGDSFGSGTRLTVV.

V is TRBV10-3 and J is TRBJ1-4; D call uncertain. The V gene lost 6 bases and the J gene lost 0 bases, with 5 bases spanning the gap. CDR1 and CDR2 (germline): ENHRY, SYGVKD. This CDR3 contains 13 residues. For the CDR3, the DNA is TGTGCCATCAGGGGAGCAACTAATGAAAAACTGTTTTTT. Its translation is CAIRGATNEKLFF.

The CDR3 sequence: CAISGRQGPETQYF. The CDR3 nucleotides read TGTGCCATCAGTGGTAGACAGGGTCCAGAGACCCAGTACTTC. The chain employs TRBV10-3 and TRBJ2-5; 7 nucleotides agree with TRBD1. Germline lookup yields CDR1 ENHRY and CDR2 SYGVKD. CDR3 length: 14 residues. The ends lost 4 bases at V and 4 bases at J; junction bases unmatched: 6.

The genes are TRBV5-1 and TRBJ2-3; 11 bases match TRBD1. Germline V gives CDR1 SGHRS, CDR2 YFSETQ. The V and J ends lost 5 bases and 6 bases, in that order; junction bases with no gene match: 11. The CDR3 is 16 amino acids. CDR3 region: CASRLGSGQGVDTQYF. The CDR3 nucleotides are TGCGCCAGCAGATTAGGCTCGGGACAGGGGGTTGATACGCAGTATTTT.

This sequence joins TRBV5-8 and TRBJ2-7, with TRBD1 as a possible D gene (6 bases). The germline CDR1 and CDR2 sequences are SGHTS and YDEGEE. CDR3 length equals 13 residues. Trimming stripped 2 bases from V and 0 bases from J, with 6 bases between. The CDR3 nucleotides read TGTGCCAGCAGCTTACAGGGCTCCTACGAGCAGTACTTC. It is translated as CASSLQGSYEQYF.

The chain carries TRBV30 and TRBJ2-3; the D is unclear. The CDR3 length is 14 residues. The ends were cut back, 0 bases at V and 2 bases at J, with 9 bases in the middle. CDR1 is GTSNPN, CDR2 SVGIG, per germline (reference sequence). This CDR3 reads CAWSVRWPTDTQYF. The CDR3 DNA reads TGTGCCTGGAGTGTGAGATGGCCCACAGATACGCAGTATTTT.

This chain joins TRBV19 and TRBJ2-5; 7 bases fit TRBD2. The CDR3 sequence is 14 residues long. J gave up 6 bases and V 6 bases, and 10 bases lay outside the gene matches. CDR1 and CDR2 from the germline V gene are LNHDA and SQIVND (reference sequence). The CDR3 DNA reads as TGTGCCAGTAGCTTCAGCGGGAATCGAAAGACCCAGTACTTC. Its protein is CASSFSGNRKTQYF.

CDR3 protein: CASSPRGGGQADTQYF. As DNA, the CDR3 is TGCGCCAGCTCCCCACGGGGAGGCGGTCAGGCAGATACGCAGTATTTT. V usage is TRBV5-1 and J usage is TRBJ2-3; D perhaps matches TRBD2 (6 bases). This CDR3 has 16 residues. Germline-derived CDR1 and CDR2 are SGHRS and YFSETQ. Trimming took 7 bases from V and 4 from J, leaving 22 bases between them.

The chain is built from TRBV4-1 and TRBJ2-1; 15 bases line up with TRBD2. Losses at the gene ends were 2 bases for V and 8 bases for J; bases not matched to a gene: 7. The V gene's germline CDR1 is MGHRA and CDR2 YSYEKL. The CDR3 has 17 amino acids. CDR3 DNA sequence: TGCGCCAGCAGCCAACCCGGGACTAGCGGGAGGAGGGATGAGCAGTTCTTC. Its translation: CASSQPGTSGRRDEQFF.

The chain uses TRBV30 and TRBJ1-6; no definite D call. This CDR3 comprises 13 residues. CDR1 and CDR2 from the germline V gene are GTSNPN and SVGIG (reference sequence). V lost 1 base and J lost 10, with 11 bases in between. The chain's CDR3 is CAWSAVALSPLHF. The CDR3 DNA sequence: TGTGCCTGGAGTGCAGTGGCCTTGTCACCCCTCCACTTT.

V gene TRBV15 combines with J gene TRBJ2-7, with 7 bases fitting TRBD1. The V segment lost 10 bases and the J segment 3 bases; nucleotides outside the gene matches: 12. CDR1 is LNHNV and CDR2 is YYDKDF in the germline V gene (reference sequence). CDR3 length equals 14 residues. Here the CDR3 DNA reads TGTGCCATCTCTCCCGGGACAGTTAACTACGAGCAGTACTTC. Translated: CAISPGTVNYEQYF.

This chain uses TRBV5-6 with TRBJ1-2, with D unclear. CDR3 length: 14 amino acids. Looked up from germline, CDR1 is SGHDT and CDR2 is YYEEEE. V was shortened by 2 bases and J by 3 bases, with 11 bases between the two germline ends. The DNA for the CDR3 is TGTGCCAGCAGCTTATATGGTCCCGACTATGGCTACACCTTC. Amino acid sequence: CASSLYGPDYGYTF.

V and J are TRBV6-5 and TRBJ2-5; no firm D call. The CDR3 length is 11 residues. The V end was cut by 8 bases, the J end by 11 bases, with 15 bases between. Germline CDR1 MNHEY, CDR2 SVGAGI. This CDR3 reads CASGTSLEQYF. CDR3 sequence (DNA): TGTGCCAGCGGCACCTCTTTGGAGCAGTACTTC.

The V and J genes are TRBV7-8 and TRBJ1-1, with TRBD1 matching 9 bases. The junction had 3 bases not matched to a gene; V was cut back by 1 base and J by 0 bases. Per germline, CDR1 SGHVS and CDR2 FQNEAQ. CDR3 length equals 16 residues. CDR3 loop: CASSLVTGGMNTEAFF. For the CDR3, the DNA is TGTGCCAGCAGCTTAGTGACAGGGGGTATGAACACTGAAGCTTTCTTT. Supplemented by reference TRBV7-8 and TRBJ1-1, the full variable domain reads GAGVSQSPRYKVAKRGQDVALRCDPISGHVSLFWYQQALGQGPEFLTYFQNEAQLDKSGLPSDRFFAERPEGSVSTLKIQRTQQEDSAVYLCASSLVTGGMNTEAFFGQGTRLTVV.

The chain is built from TRBV7-9 and TRBJ2-7, with 7 bases lining up with TRBD1. The V gene end was trimmed by 5 bases and the J gene end by 4 bases; junction bases not matched to a gene: 8. The CDR3 runs to 14 residues. Germline loops: CDR1 SEHNR, CDR2 FQNEAQ (reference sequence). CDR3 sequence reads: CASSPTGRRYEQYF. The CDR3, as DNA: TGTGCCAGCAGCCCGACAGGGAGAAGGTACGAGCAGTACTTC.

The chain combines TRBV2 with TRBJ1-5; 8 bases line up with TRBD1. CDR3 length equals 14 residues. CDR1 SNHLY and CDR2 FYNNEI come from the germline V gene. With V trimmed by 11 bases and J by 3 bases, 9 bases remained unmatched. The chain's CDR3 is CASTDREFNQPQHF. DNA for the CDR3: TGTGCCTCGACGGACAGGGAGTTCAATCAGCCCCAGCATTTT.